Listed here are 19 T cell receptor beta chains from one sample, sequenced in a study of cytomegalovirus exposure and HLA in healthy donors. Amplification used 60 Vbeta primers and 13 Jbeta primers. Repertoires were generated with immunoSEQ multiplex PCR, while TCRdb's copy carries only in-frame clones and drops some. This sample carries 180,000 or so clones, over 75% of them seen once, and the ten largest clones take about 14%. The specimen was PBMCs. The receptors here all came from a man aged 50 or older in good health and CMV-seropositive.

This sequence joins TRBV2 and TRBJ1-1, with TRBD1 matching 7 bases. The CDR3 consists of 13 residues. J gave up 4 bases and V 7 bases, and 6 bases lay outside the gene matches. Germline CDR1 is SNHLY and CDR2 is FYNNEI. The CDR3, as DNA: TGTGCCAGCAAGGGGACAGCTGGCACTGAAGCTTTCTTT. This encodes CASKGTAGTEAFF.

The chain recombines TRBV7-9 with TRBJ1-5, with 10 nucleotides matching TRBD1. The V gene end was trimmed by 4 bases and the J gene end by 3 bases; junction bases not matched to a gene: 6. The CDR3 contains 16 residues. Germline V gene sequence: CDR1 SEHNR, CDR2 FQNEAQ (reference sequence). The CDR3 here is CASSWRDRGNNQPQHF. CDR3 nucleotide sequence: TGTGCCAGCAGCTGGAGGGACAGGGGAAACAATCAGCCCCAGCATTTT.

The gene calls are TRBV19 and TRBJ2-3, with D unclear. Trimming shortened V by 6 bases and J by 0 bases, and 13 bases separated the two germline ends. CDR3 length: 15 residues. Germline V gives CDR1 LNHDA, CDR2 SQIVND (reference sequence). The CDR3 DNA reads as TGTGCCAGTAGCTCCGGGTTTGCAAGCACAGATACGCAGTATTTT. Translation: CASSSGFASTDTQYF.

This chain uses TRBV7-2 with TRBJ2-1; 11 nucleotides match TRBD2. The CDR3 spans 16 residues. Unmatched junction bases numbered 11, after V lost 4 bases and J lost 9 bases. Looked up from germline, CDR1 is SGHTA and CDR2 is FQGNSA. The CDR3 DNA sequence: TGTGCCAGCAGCTCTACTAGCGGGGGCCTATGGGGTGAGCAGTTCTTC. Protein product: CASSSTSGGLWGEQFF.

This clone was seen more than once but under ten times. The V gene is TRBV29-1, the J gene TRBJ2-1, with 11 bases identical to TRBD1. Germline CDR1 is SQVTM and CDR2 is ANQGSEA. The CDR3 consists of 14 residues. The V gene end was trimmed by 3 bases and the J gene end by 8 bases; junction bases not matched to a gene: 6. The CDR3 nucleotides are TGCAGCGTTGATTGGGACAGGGGGTTCCATGAGCAGTTCTTC. Its translation: CSVDWDRGFHEQFF.

This clone was seen a handful of times. The junction and the germline gene differ at one end; a read error may be behind it. This chain uses TRBV5-1 with TRBJ1-6, with unresolved D. The CDR3 loop spans 15 amino acids. In germline, CDR1 is SGHRS, CDR2 YFSETQ. CDR3 loop: CASSLMGSNNSPLHF. DNA of the CDR3: TGCGCCAGCAGCTTGATGGGGAGTAATAATTCACCTCTCCACTTT.

The chain recombines TRBV18 with TRBJ1-1; a weak D match, TRBD1 (6 bases). The CDR3 extends over 15 amino acids. V lost 1 base to trimming and J lost 3 bases, with 12 bases between them. Germline loops: CDR1 KGHSH, CDR2 LQKENI. The CDR3, as DNA: TGTGCCAGCTCACCACTTGCGGGGGCGGACACTGAAGCTTTCTTT. Protein sequence: CASSPLAGADTEAFF.

The rearrangement links TRBV2 to TRBJ1-1, with 10 positions matching TRBD1. The germline CDR1 and CDR2 sequences are SNHLY and FYNNEI. V trimming: 6 bases; J trimming: 1 base; junction bases outside the gene matches: 5. The CDR3 has 15 residues. This CDR3 reads CASRWDRGSNTEAFF. CDR3 DNA sequence: TGTGCCAGCAGGTGGGACAGGGGCTCGAACACTGAAGCTTTCTTT.

The CDR3 here is CASSLSWESETYNEQFF. As DNA, the CDR3 is TGTGCCAGCAGCTTATCCTGGGAGTCCGAGACCTACAATGAGCAGTTCTTC. The chain is built from TRBV13 and TRBJ2-1; weak D call: TRBD2 (5 bases). V lost 2 bases, J lost 2 bases, and 16 bases lay in between. The germline V gene has CDR1 PRHDT and CDR2 FYEKMQ (reference sequence). This CDR3 contains 17 residues.

This chain links TRBV28 with TRBJ1-2; D remains ambiguous. V was cut by 1 base and J by 4 bases, with 10 bases left in between. The CDR3 is 14 residues long. The V gene's germline CDR1 is MDHEN and CDR2 SYDVKM. Here the CDR3 reads CASSLYLSGYGYTF. In DNA form, the CDR3 reads TGTGCCAGCAGTTTATACCTGTCGGGCTATGGCTACACCTTC.

The CDR3 sequence is CASRSGGVADTQYF. In DNA form, the CDR3 reads TGTGCCAGCAGGTCAGGGGGAGTCGCAGATACGCAGTATTTT. The gene calls are TRBV6-1 and TRBJ2-3; 7 nucleotides agree with TRBD1. The CDR3 runs 14 residues. Germline CDR1 reads MNHNS; CDR2 reads SASEGT. J was trimmed by 4 bases and V by 6 bases; bases with no gene match: 7.

The chain has TRBV13 and TRBJ1-1, with D perhaps matching TRBD1 (5 bases). The CDR3 loop spans 15 amino acids. Trimming removed 8 bases from V and 0 bases from J, with 16 bases in between. CDR1 PRHDT and CDR2 FYEKMQ come from the germline V gene (reference sequence). Written as DNA, the CDR3 is TGTGCCAGCTTACCCCGGACACCTATGAACACTGAAGCTTTCTTT. It encodes CASLPRTPMNTEAFF.

The chain employs TRBV9 and TRBJ2-3; 8 bases match TRBD2. In germline, CDR1 is SGDLS, CDR2 YYNGEE. With 3 bases clipped from V and 3 bases from J, the junction kept 6 bases outside the gene matches. The CDR3 totals 15 residues. The CDR3 DNA follows: TGTGCCAGCAGCGGGGGGGGCGGGGGGACAGATACGCAGTATTTT. Protein sequence: CASSGGGGGTDTQYF.

V is TRBV28 and J is TRBJ1-1; D might be TRBD1 (5 bases). CDR1 MDHEN and CDR2 SYDVKM come from the germline V gene. The CDR3 has 15 amino acids. The V and J ends lost 5 bases and 6 bases respectively, with 19 bases between them. As DNA, the CDR3 is TGTGCCAGCAGTACCTTAACGGGGGGGACGGCTGAAGCTTTCTTT. Its translation: CASSTLTGGTAEAFF.

The CDR3 loop is CAWSLRGETQYF. In DNA, the CDR3 is TGTGCCTGGAGTTTAAGGGGAGAGACCCAGTACTTC. The V gene is TRBV30, the J gene TRBJ2-5, with D tentatively TRBD1 (5 bases). Germline CDR1 is GTSNPN and CDR2 is SVGIG (reference sequence). V dropped 2 bases and J dropped 4 bases, with 8 bases sitting between them. The CDR3 length is 12 residues.

The V call is TRBV27, the J call TRBJ1-1; 8 bases fit TRBD1. Germline assignment: CDR1 MNHEY and CDR2 SMNVEV (reference sequence). The J segment lost 5 bases and the V segment lost 6 bases, leaving 8 bases of the junction unmatched. This CDR3 is 14 amino acids long. The CDR3 protein is CASRLTGVNTEAFF. The CDR3 DNA is TGTGCCAGCAGACTGACAGGGGTTAATACTGAAGCTTTCTTT.

The chain recombines TRBV2 with TRBJ1-5, with a weak D call TRBD1 (5 bases). V lost 2 bases to trimming and J lost 2 bases, with 13 bases between them. Per germline, CDR1 SNHLY and CDR2 FYNNEI. The CDR3 has 16 residues. Written as DNA, the CDR3 is TGTGCCAGCAGTGAATTCATTACGGGGGGCAATCAGCCCCAGCATTTT. Encoded protein: CASSEFITGGNQPQHF.

The chain joins TRBV28 to TRBJ1-1, with 10 bases that match TRBD1. V was clipped by 7 bases and J by 4 bases; unmatched bases: 3. This CDR3 has 13 amino acids. Germline loops: CDR1 MDHEN, CDR2 SYDVKM. The CDR3 region is CASNRQGATEAFF. CDR3 nucleotide sequence: TGTGCCAGCAATCGACAGGGGGCCACTGAAGCTTTCTTT.

The J gene is TRBJ1-1, the V gene TRBV5-8, with 9 nucleotides matching TRBD1. The CDR3 is 15 amino acids. Germline CDR1 is SGHTS and CDR2 is YDEGEE. Losses at the gene ends were 4 bases for V and 6 bases for J; bases not matched to a gene: 10. The DNA for the CDR3 is TGTGCCAGCAGCCATACCGGGACAGGGATGTCTGAAGCTTTCTTT. Protein sequence: CASSHTGTGMSEAFF.